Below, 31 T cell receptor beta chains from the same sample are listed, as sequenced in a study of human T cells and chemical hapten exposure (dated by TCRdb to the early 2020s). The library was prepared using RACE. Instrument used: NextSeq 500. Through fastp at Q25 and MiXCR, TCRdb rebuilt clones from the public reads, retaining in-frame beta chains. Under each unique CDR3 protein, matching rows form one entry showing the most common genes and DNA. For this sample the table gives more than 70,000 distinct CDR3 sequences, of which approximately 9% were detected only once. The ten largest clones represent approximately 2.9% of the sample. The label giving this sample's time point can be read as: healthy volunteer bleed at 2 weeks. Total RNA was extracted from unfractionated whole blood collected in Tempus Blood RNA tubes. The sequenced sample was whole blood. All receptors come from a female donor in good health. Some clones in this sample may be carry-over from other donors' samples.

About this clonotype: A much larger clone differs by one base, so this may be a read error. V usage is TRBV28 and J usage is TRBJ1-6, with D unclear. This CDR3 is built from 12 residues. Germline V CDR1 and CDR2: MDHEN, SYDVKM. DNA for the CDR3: TGTGCCAGCAGCCTAGGCACTTCACCCCTCAACTTT. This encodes CASSLGTSPLNF.

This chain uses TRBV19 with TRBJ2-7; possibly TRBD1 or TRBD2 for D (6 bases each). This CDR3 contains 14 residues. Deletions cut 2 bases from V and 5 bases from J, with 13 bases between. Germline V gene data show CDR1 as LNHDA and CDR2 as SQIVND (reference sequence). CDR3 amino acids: CASSIIGGFNEQYF. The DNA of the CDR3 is TGTGCCAGTAGTATAATAGGGGGGTTCAACGAGCAGTACTTC.

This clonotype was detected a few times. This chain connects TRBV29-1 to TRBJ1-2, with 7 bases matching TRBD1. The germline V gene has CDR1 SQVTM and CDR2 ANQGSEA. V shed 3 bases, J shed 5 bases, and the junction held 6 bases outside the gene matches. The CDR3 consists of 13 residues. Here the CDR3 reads CSVDPPGGYGYTF. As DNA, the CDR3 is TGCAGCGTTGACCCGCCAGGGGGATATGGCTACACCTTC. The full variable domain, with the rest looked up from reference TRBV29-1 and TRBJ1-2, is SAVISQKPSRDICQRGTSLTIQCQVDSQVTMMFWYRQQPGQSLTLIATANQGSEATYESGFVIDKFPISRPNLTFSTLTVSNMSPEDSSIYLCSVDPPGGYGYTFGSGTRLTVV.

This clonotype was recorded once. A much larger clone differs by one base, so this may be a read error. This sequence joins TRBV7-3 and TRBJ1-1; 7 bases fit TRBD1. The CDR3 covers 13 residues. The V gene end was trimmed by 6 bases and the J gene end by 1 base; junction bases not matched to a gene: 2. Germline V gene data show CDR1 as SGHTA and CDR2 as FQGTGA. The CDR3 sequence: CASSRTGNTEAFF. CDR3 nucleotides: TGTGCCAGCAGTCGGACAGGGAACACTGAAGCTTTCTTT.

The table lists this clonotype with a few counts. CDR3 loop: CASRSLSENTEAFF. The CDR3 region has the DNA TGTGCCAGCAGGTCCCTTTCGGAGAACACTGAAGCTTTCTTT. The chain joins TRBV5-6 to TRBJ1-1; D remains ambiguous. Germline V lookup: CDR1 SGHDT, CDR2 YYEEEE. The CDR3 extends over 14 amino acids. With 5 bases removed from V and 1 base from J, the gap between germline ends came to 12 bases.

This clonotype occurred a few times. CDR3 DNA sequence: TGTGCCAGCAGTTGGGGACAGCCCGAGGGCAATCAGCCCCAGCATTTT. Amino acids: CASSWGQPEGNQPQHF. The genes are TRBV6-5 and TRBJ1-5, with 7 positions matching TRBD1. The CDR3 consists of 16 residues. V shed 4 bases and J 2 bases; nucleotides not matched to a gene: 8. Germline V gives CDR1 MNHEY, CDR2 SVGAGI.

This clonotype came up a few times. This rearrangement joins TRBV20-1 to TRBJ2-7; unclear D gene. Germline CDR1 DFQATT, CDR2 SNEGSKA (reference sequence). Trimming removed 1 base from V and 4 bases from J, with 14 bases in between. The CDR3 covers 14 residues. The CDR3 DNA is TGCAGTGCTAGAGGGTTTGACGTTGAGTACGAGCAGTACTTC. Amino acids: CSARGFDVEYEQYF.

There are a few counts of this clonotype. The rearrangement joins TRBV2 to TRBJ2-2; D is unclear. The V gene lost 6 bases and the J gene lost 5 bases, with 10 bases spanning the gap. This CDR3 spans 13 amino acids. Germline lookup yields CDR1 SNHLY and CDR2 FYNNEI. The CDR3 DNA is TGTGCCAGCAGCCTCGGAGAAACCGGGGAGCTGTTTTTT. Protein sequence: CASSLGETGELFF.

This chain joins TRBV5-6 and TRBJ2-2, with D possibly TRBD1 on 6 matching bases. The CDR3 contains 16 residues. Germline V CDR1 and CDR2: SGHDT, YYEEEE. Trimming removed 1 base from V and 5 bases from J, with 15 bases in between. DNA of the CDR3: TGTGCCAGCAGCTTGCTAATCCGACAGGCAACCGGGGAGCTGTTTTTT. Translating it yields CASSLLIRQATGELFF.

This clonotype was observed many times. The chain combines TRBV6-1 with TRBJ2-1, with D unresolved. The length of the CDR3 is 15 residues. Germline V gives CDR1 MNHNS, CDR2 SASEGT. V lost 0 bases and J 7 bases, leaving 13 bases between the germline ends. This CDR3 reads CASSEAQGLGNEQFF. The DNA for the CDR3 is TGTGCCAGCAGTGAAGCTCAAGGCCTGGGAAATGAGCAGTTCTTC.

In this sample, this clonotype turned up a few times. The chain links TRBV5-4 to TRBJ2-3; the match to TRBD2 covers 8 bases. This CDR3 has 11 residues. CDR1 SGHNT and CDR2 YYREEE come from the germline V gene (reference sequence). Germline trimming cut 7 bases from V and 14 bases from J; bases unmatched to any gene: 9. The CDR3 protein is CASLSGSGWYF. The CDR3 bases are TGTGCCAGCCTGAGCGGGAGTGGTTGGTATTTT.

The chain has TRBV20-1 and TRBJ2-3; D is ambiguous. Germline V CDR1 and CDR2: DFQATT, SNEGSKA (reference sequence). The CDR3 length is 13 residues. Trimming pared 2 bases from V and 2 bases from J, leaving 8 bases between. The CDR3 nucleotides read TGCAGTGCTAGAAAAGGGATCACAGATACGCAGTATTTT. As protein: CSARKGITDTQYF.

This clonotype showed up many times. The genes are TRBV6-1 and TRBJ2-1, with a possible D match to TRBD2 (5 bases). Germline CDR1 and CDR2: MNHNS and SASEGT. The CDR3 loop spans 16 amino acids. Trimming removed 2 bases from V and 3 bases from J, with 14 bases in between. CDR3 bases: TGTGCCAGCAGTGAATTGCCCGAGGGAAGCTACAATGAGCAGTTCTTC. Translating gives CASSELPEGSYNEQFF.

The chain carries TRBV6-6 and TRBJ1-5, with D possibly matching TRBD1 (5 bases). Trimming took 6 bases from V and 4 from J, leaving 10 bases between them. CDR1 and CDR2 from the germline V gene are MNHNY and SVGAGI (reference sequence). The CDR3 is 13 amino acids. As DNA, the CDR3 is TGTGCCAGCAGGGGGACCCTTAATCAGCCCCAGCATTTT. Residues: CASRGTLNQPQHF.

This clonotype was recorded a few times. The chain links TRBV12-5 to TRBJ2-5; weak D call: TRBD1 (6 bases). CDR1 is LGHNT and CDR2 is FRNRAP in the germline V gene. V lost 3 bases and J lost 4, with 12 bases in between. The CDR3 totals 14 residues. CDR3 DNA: TGTGCTAGTGGTTTAGGGACACACCCAGAGACCCAGTACTTC. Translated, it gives CASGLGTHPETQYF. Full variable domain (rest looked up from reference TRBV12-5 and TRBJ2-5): DARVTQTPRHKVTEMGQEVTMRCQPILGHNTVFWYRQTMMQGLELLAYFRNRAPLDDSGMPKDRFSAEMPDATLATLKIQPSEPRDSAVYFCASGLGTHPETQYFGPGTRLLVL.

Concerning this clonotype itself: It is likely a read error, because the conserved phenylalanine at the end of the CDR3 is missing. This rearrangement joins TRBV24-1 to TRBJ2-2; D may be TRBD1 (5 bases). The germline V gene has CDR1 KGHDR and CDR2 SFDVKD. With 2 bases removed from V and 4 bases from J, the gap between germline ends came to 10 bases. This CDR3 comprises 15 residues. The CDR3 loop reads CATSDWPQGTGELFL. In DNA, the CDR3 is TGTGCCACCAGTGATTGGCCGCAGGGCACCGGGGAGCTGTTTTTG.

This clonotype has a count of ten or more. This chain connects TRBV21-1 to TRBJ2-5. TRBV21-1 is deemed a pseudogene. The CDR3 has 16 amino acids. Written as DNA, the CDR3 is TGTGCCAGCAGCAAAGGAACGTTGGCGTACCAAGAGACCCAGTACTTC. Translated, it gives CASSKGTLAYQETQYF.

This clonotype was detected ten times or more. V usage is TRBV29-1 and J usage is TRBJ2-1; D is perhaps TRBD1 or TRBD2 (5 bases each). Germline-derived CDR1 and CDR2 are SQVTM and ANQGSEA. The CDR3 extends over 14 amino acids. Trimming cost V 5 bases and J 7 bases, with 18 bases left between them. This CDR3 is CSVWLRGLGNEQFF. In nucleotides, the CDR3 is TGCAGCGTTTGGTTGAGGGGATTGGGTAATGAGCAGTTCTTC.

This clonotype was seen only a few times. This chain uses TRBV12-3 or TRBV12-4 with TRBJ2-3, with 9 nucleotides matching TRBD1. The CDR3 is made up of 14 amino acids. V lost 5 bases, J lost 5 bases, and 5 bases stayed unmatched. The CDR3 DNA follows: TGTGCCAGCAGTCTGGACAGGGGAGTAGATACGCAGTATTTT. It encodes CASSLDRGVDTQYF.

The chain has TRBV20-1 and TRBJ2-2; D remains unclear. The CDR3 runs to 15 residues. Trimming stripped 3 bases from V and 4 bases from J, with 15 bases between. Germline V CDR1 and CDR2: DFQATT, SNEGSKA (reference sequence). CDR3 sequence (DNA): TGCAGTGCTAGCGTAGACGAGACGGGCACCGGGGAGCTGTTTTTT. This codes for CSASVDETGTGELFF.

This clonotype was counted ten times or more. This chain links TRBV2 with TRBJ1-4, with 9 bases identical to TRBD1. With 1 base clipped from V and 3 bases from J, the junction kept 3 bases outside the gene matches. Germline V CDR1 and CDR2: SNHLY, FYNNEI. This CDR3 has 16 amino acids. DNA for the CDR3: TGTGCCAGCAGTGAAGACAGGGGGCTGTCTAATGAAAAACTGTTTTTT. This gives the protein CASSEDRGLSNEKLFF.

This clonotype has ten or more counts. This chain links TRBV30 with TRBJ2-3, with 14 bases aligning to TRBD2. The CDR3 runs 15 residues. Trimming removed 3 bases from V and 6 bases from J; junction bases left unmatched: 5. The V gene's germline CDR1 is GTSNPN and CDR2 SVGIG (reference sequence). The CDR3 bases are TGTGCCTGGAGGAGACTAGCGGGAGGGCCGGATACGCAGTATTTT. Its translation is CAWRRLAGGPDTQYF. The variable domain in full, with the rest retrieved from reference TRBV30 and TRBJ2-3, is SQTIHQWPATLVQPVGSPLSLECTVEGTSNPNLYWYRQAAGRGLQLLFYSVGIGQISSEVPQNLSASRPQDRQFILSSKKLLLSDSGFYLCAWRRLAGGPDTQYFGPGTRLTVL.

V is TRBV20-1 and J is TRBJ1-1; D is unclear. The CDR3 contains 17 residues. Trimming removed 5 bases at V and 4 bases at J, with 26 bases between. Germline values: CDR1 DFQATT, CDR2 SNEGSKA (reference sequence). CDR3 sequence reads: CSAPPGPPAGRVTEAFF. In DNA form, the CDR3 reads TGCAGTGCTCCTCCGGGTCCCCCGGCGGGTCGGGTCACTGAAGCTTTCTTT.

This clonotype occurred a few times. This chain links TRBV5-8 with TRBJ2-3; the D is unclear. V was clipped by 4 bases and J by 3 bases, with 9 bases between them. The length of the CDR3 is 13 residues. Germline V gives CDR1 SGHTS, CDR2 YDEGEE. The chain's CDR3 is CASSPVNTDTQYF. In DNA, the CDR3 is TGTGCCAGCAGCCCGGTAAATACAGATACGCAGTATTTT. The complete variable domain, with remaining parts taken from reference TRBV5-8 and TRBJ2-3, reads EAGVTQSPTHLIKTRGQQATLRCSPISGHTSVYWYQQALGLGLQFLLWYDEGEERNRGNFPPRFSGRQFPNYSSELNVNALELEDSALYLCASSPVNTDTQYFGPGTRLTVL.

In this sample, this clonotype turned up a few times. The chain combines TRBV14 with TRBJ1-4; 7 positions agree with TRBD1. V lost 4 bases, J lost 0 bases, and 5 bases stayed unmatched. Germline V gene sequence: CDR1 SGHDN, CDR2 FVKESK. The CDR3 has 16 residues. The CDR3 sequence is CASSPGQTSTNEKLFF. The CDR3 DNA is TGTGCCAGCAGCCCGGGACAGACCTCAACTAATGAAAAACTGTTTTTT.

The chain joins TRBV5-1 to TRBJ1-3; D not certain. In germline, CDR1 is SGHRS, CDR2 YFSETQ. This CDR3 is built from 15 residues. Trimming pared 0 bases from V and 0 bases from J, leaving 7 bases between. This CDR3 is CASSLDPYSGNTIYF. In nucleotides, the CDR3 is TGCGCCAGCAGCTTGGACCCTTACTCTGGAAACACCATATATTTT. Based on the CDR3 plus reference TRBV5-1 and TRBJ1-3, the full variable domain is KAGVTQTPRYLIKTRGQQVTLSCSPISGHRSVSWYQQTPGQGLQFLFEYFSETQRNKGNFPGRFSGRQFSNSRSEMNVSTLELGDSALYLCASSLDPYSGNTIYFGEGSWLTVV.

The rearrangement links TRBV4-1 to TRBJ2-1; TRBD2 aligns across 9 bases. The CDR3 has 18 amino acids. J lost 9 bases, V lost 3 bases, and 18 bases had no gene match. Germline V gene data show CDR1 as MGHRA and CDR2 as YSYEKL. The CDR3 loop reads CASSQRPPLGGRVGEQFF. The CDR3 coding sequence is TGCGCCAGCAGCCAGAGACCCCCACTTGGCGGGAGGGTTGGTGAGCAGTTCTTC.

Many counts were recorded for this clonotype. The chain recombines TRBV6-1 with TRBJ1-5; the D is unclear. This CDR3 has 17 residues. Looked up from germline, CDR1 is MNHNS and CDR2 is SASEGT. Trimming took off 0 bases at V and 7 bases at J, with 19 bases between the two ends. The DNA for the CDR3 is TGTGCCAGCAGTGAAGCGAAGACCTTCAATCGAGGGCAGCCCCAGCATTTT. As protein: CASSEAKTFNRGQPQHF.

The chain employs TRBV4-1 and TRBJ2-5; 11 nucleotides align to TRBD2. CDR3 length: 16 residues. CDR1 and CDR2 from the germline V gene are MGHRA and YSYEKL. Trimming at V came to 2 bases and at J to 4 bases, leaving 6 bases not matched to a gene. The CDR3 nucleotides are TGCGCCAGCAGCCAACTCCGGACTAGCGGGCGAGAGACCCAGTACTTC. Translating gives CASSQLRTSGRETQYF.

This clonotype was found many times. The CDR3 bases are TGTGCCAGCAGCTTAGCGACGGACAGGGGAGAGTTCTTC. It specifies CASSLATDRGEFF. This sequence joins TRBV7-9 and TRBJ2-1; the match to TRBD1 covers 9 bases. CDR1 SEHNR and CDR2 FQNEAQ come from the germline V gene (reference sequence). V was clipped by 0 bases and J by 14 bases; unmatched bases: 5. This CDR3 has 13 amino acids.

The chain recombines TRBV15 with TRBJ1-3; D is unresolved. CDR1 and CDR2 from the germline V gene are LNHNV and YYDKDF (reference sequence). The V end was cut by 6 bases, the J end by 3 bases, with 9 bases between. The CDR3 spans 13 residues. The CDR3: CATSRNSGNTIYF. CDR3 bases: TGTGCCACCAGTCGGAACAGTGGAAACACCATATATTTT.